Listed here are 26 T cell receptor beta chains from one sample, sequenced in a study of T-cell reconstitution after alpha-beta-depleted transplantation in children. Using unique molecular identifiers, the investigators prepared the TCRbeta library. TCRdb re-analysed the PCR reads in MiXCR, keeping a single row per CDR3 protein. The data show over 45,000 distinct CDR3 sequences, about 9% seen once. Sequencing was performed on PBMCs, mostly from graft donor cells, taken 60 days after TCRalphabeta/CD19-depleted stem cell transplant. The receptors here all came from a male patient aged 2 to 9 who had a stem cell transplant for chronic granulomatous disease, so the T cells may come from the graft donor.

This clonotype was seen ten or more times. The chain joins TRBV3-1 to TRBJ2-1; TRBD2 matches at 10 bases. The germline CDR1 and CDR2 sequences are LGHDT and YNNKEL (reference sequence). The junction had 2 bases not matched to a gene; V was cut back by 2 bases and J by 4 bases. This CDR3 is built from 15 residues. Here the CDR3 reads CASSQLAGVYNEQFF. CDR3 bases: TGTGCCAGCAGCCAACTAGCGGGAGTGTACAATGAGCAGTTCTTC.

This clonotype was recorded at least ten times. The genes are TRBV20-1 and TRBJ2-7; TRBD2 matches at 10 bases. Germline trimming cut 4 bases from V and 3 bases from J; bases unmatched to any gene: 6. The CDR3 is 14 residues long. The germline V gene has CDR1 DFQATT and CDR2 SNEGSKA (reference sequence). The CDR3 loop is CSATNSGRIYEQYF. DNA for the CDR3: TGCAGTGCTACTAATAGCGGGAGGATCTACGAGCAGTACTTC.

A few counts support this clonotype. The chain is built from TRBV9 and TRBJ2-1; D remains ambiguous. The CDR3 runs 12 residues. Looked up from germline, CDR1 is SGDLS and CDR2 is YYNGEE. Between the trimmed V and J ends, which lost 1 base and 8 bases, there was a span of 7 bases. CDR3 sequence (DNA): TGTGCCAGCAGCGTAATAGGCGATGAGCAGTTCTTC. It specifies CASSVIGDEQFF.

The chain links TRBV20-1 to TRBJ2-5; 7 bases agree with TRBD2. The germline CDR1 and CDR2 sequences are DFQATT and SNEGSKA (reference sequence). The CDR3 is 15 residues long. V was clipped by 2 bases and J by 5 bases; unmatched bases: 11. The DNA for the CDR3 is TGCAGTGCTAGACCCCGAGGCGGGAGACTCGAGACCCAGTACTTC. Amino acid sequence: CSARPRGGRLETQYF.

This clonotype was counted many times. The gene calls are TRBV27 and TRBJ2-6; D might be TRBD1 (5 bases). Trimming stripped 0 bases from V and 4 bases from J, with 13 bases between. The CDR3 totals 17 residues. Germline CDR1 reads MNHEY; CDR2 reads SMNVEV (reference sequence). The CDR3 nucleotides are TGTGCCAGCAGTTTATCGGTGAAGGGGTGGGGGGCCAACGTCCTGACTTTC. It translates to CASSLSVKGWGANVLTF.

This clonotype was seen ten or more times. This chain joins TRBV7-6 and TRBJ1-1, with 12 bases that match TRBD1. Germline-derived CDR1 and CDR2 are SGHVS and FNYEAQ. The trim removed 5 bases at V and 5 bases at J, leaving 3 bases unmatched. The CDR3 runs to 14 residues. The CDR3 protein is CASSRGQGATEAFF. CDR3 DNA sequence: TGTGCCAGCAGCCGGGGACAGGGGGCGACTGAAGCTTTCTTT.

This clonotype occurred many times. V usage is TRBV4-1 and J usage is TRBJ2-5, with 7 positions matching TRBD2. CDR3 length equals 15 residues. Germline lookup yields CDR1 MGHRA and CDR2 YSYEKL. V trimming: 1 base; J trimming: 1 base; junction bases outside the gene matches: 3. The CDR3, as DNA: TGCGCCAGCAGCCAAGTCGGGACTATCCAAGAGACCCAGTACTTC. As protein: CASSQVGTIQETQYF.

This clonotype was picked up many times. The J gene is TRBJ1-2, the V gene TRBV29-1; 10 bases are a match to TRBD1. The CDR3 extends over 16 amino acids. After removal of 6 bases from V and 8 bases from J, the junction contained 18 bases not matched to a gene. Germline CDR1 and CDR2: SQVTM and ANQGSEA. The CDR3 bases are TGCAGCGTGGAAATTCAACCGGGACAGGGGATTTGGGGCTACACCTTC. Translated, it gives CSVEIQPGQGIWGYTF.

There are many counts of this clonotype. J is TRBJ2-7 and V is TRBV18, with unresolved D. V shed 1 base and J shed 2 bases, with 12 bases lying between them. CDR1 and CDR2 from the germline V gene are KGHSH and LQKENI. The CDR3 is 15 amino acids. The CDR3 loop reads CASSPHTASPYEQYF. The CDR3 DNA sequence: TGTGCCAGCTCACCACACACAGCCTCACCCTACGAGCAGTACTTC.

This clonotype was seen repeatedly, ten times or more. The chain is built from TRBV7-2 and TRBJ2-1; D gene uncertain. Deletions cut 0 bases from V and 7 bases from J, with 10 bases between. Germline CDR1 reads SGHTA; CDR2 reads FQGNSA. CDR3 size: 14 residues. DNA for the CDR3: TGTGCCAGCAGCTTAGCGGGGATTGAGAATGAGCAGTTCTTC. This encodes CASSLAGIENEQFF.

This clonotype was counted a few times. This chain links TRBV3-1 with TRBJ1-3; D unresolved. The germline V and J ends were trimmed by 4 bases and 2 bases, with 9 bases remaining between them. CDR1 and CDR2 from the germline V gene are LGHDT and YNNKEL (reference sequence). The CDR3 runs 14 residues. The CDR3 loop reads CASSPERTGNTIYF. Written as DNA, the CDR3 is TGTGCCAGCAGCCCCGAGAGGACTGGAAACACCATATATTTT. Filled out from reference TRBV3-1 and TRBJ1-3, the complete variable domain reads DTAVSQTPKYLVTQMGNDKSIKCEQNLGHDTMYWYKQDSKKFLKIMFSYNNKELIINETVPNRFSPKSPDKAHLNLHINSLELGDSAVYFCASSPERTGNTIYFGEGSWLTVV.

This clonotype was recorded many times. V gene TRBV5-1 combines with J gene TRBJ2-1; unclear D gene. The length of the CDR3 is 13 residues. The germline V gene encodes CDR1 SGHRS and CDR2 YFSETQ. Deletions cut 1 base from V and 5 bases from J, with 7 bases between. The CDR3, as DNA: TGCGCCAGCAGCTTGACAGTAAACAATGAGCAGTTCTTC. Residues: CASSLTVNNEQFF. Full variable domain (outside the CDR3, taken from reference TRBV5-1 and TRBJ2-1): KAGVTQTPRYLIKTRGQQVTLSCSPISGHRSVSWYQQTPGQGLQFLFEYFSETQRNKGNFPGRFSGRQFSNSRSEMNVSTLELGDSALYLCASSLTVNNEQFFGPGTRLTVL.

This clonotype was detected many times. The rearrangement joins TRBV6-5 to TRBJ2-2; D gene unclear. The CDR3 totals 16 residues. Germline values: CDR1 MNHEY, CDR2 SVGAGI. V lost 0 bases, J lost 2 bases, and 10 bases lay in between. DNA of the CDR3: TGTGCCAGCAGTTACTCGACGTGGGTAAACACCGGGGAGCTGTTTTTT. Protein sequence: CASSYSTWVNTGELFF.

In this sample, this clonotype turned up a few times. The chain links TRBV28 to TRBJ1-5, with 8 bases that match TRBD1. CDR1 and CDR2 from the germline V gene are MDHEN and SYDVKM. V lost 4 bases and J lost 1; bases outside the gene matches: 6. The CDR3 is made up of 16 amino acids. CDR3 nucleotides: TGTGCCAGCAGTTCTCCGACAGGGGAGAGCAATCAGCCCCAGCATTTT. Amino acid sequence: CASSSPTGESNQPQHF.

This clonotype has at least ten counts. DNA of the CDR3: TGTGCCAGCAGCCAAGTGCCGATACACACTGAAGCTTTCTTT. Translating it yields CASSQVPIHTEAFF. This chain links TRBV3-1 with TRBJ1-1; D uncertain. This CDR3 spans 14 amino acids. V shed 1 base and J shed 3 bases, with 9 bases lying between them. Germline-derived CDR1 and CDR2 are LGHDT and YNNKEL (reference sequence).

This clonotype was seen repeatedly, ten times or more. CDR3: CASSLSPASSTYEQYF. DNA of the CDR3: TGCGCCAGCAGCTTGTCCCCCGCTAGTTCTACCTACGAGCAGTACTTC. The chain links TRBV5-1 to TRBJ2-7; no definite D call. Germline V gene data show CDR1 as SGHRS and CDR2 as YFSETQ. This CDR3 comprises 16 residues. The V end was cut by 1 base, the J end by 2 bases, with 16 bases between. The whole variable domain, filled in from reference TRBV5-1 and TRBJ2-7, reads KAGVTQTPRYLIKTRGQQVTLSCSPISGHRSVSWYQQTPGQGLQFLFEYFSETQRNKGNFPGRFSGRQFSNSRSEMNVSTLELGDSALYLCASSLSPASSTYEQYFGPGTRLTVT.

The table lists this clonotype with many counts. The chain recombines TRBV27 with TRBJ1-5, with a weak D call TRBD1 (6 bases). V lost 3 bases, J lost 6 bases, and 15 bases lay in between. Germline V gene lookup returns CDR1 MNHEY and CDR2 SMNVEV (reference sequence). The CDR3 sequence is 15 residues long. CDR3 residues: CASSFGTPGSQPQHF. The CDR3 coding sequence is TGTGCCAGCAGTTTCGGGACACCCGGGAGTCAGCCCCAGCATTTT.

V gene TRBV19 combines with J gene TRBJ2-7; the D call may be TRBD1 or TRBD2 (5 bases each). Germline CDR1 and CDR2: LNHDA and SQIVND (reference sequence). The CDR3 loop spans 16 amino acids. The ends were cut back, 6 bases at V and 4 bases at J, with 22 bases in the middle. The CDR3 here is CASSNRPSGTTYEQYF. CDR3 nucleotides: TGTGCCAGTAGCAACCGGCCGTCCGGGACGACGTACGAGCAGTACTTC.

The chain couples TRBV20-1 to TRBJ1-5; TRBD1 agrees at 7 bases. Germline trimming cut 4 bases from V and 7 bases from J; bases unmatched to any gene: 7. The V gene's germline CDR1 is DFQATT and CDR2 SNEGSKA (reference sequence). This CDR3 has 13 residues. For the CDR3, the DNA is TGCAGTGCTAAAGGAACAGGGGAGCAGCCCCAGCATTTT. Its translation: CSAKGTGEQPQHF.

This sequence joins TRBV28 and TRBJ2-7, with 8 bases matching TRBD1. The CDR3 runs 12 residues. Per the germline V gene, CDR1 is MDHEN and CDR2 is SYDVKM. With V trimmed by 8 bases and J by 2 bases, 2 bases remained unmatched. In DNA, the CDR3 is TGTGCCAGCTTGGGACAGGCCTACGAGCAGTACTTC. Its protein product is CASLGQAYEQYF.

This clonotype occurred a few times. The chain employs TRBV7-6 and TRBJ1-1; TRBD1 matches 8 bases. The junction had 5 bases not matched to a gene; V was cut back by 5 bases and J by 0 bases. Germline CDR1 reads SGHVS; CDR2 reads FNYEAQ. The CDR3 has 15 amino acids. CDR3 nucleotides: TGTGCCAGCAGCCCTTCGGGACAGGTGAACACTGAAGCTTTCTTT. It encodes CASSPSGQVNTEAFF.

This clonotype has ten or more counts. The chain is built from TRBV5-1 and TRBJ2-3, with TRBD2 matching over 11 bases. Trimming took 4 bases from V and 2 from J; bases not matched to a gene: 6. CDR1 SGHRS and CDR2 YFSETQ come from the germline V gene. The CDR3 contains 16 residues. The CDR3 DNA reads TGCGCCAGCAGCCTGCTTAGCGGGAGGGCCACAGATACGCAGTATTTT. Its protein product is CASSLLSGRATDTQYF.

This clonotype occurred many times. The chain recombines TRBV5-1 with TRBJ2-7; D might be TRBD1 or TRBD2, each matching 5 bases. Germline V lookup: CDR1 SGHRS, CDR2 YFSETQ. Trimming took 4 bases from V and 2 from J, leaving 16 bases between them. The CDR3 is made up of 15 amino acids. The CDR3 spells CASSPWGSRTYEQYF. CDR3 bases: TGCGCCAGCAGCCCGTGGGGGTCTCGAACCTACGAGCAGTACTTC.

This clonotype was recorded at least ten times. This rearrangement joins TRBV27 to TRBJ2-3; D might be TRBD1 (6 bases). Trimming removed 6 bases from V and 8 bases from J, with 21 bases in between. The CDR3 totals 15 residues. Germline lookup yields CDR1 MNHEY and CDR2 SMNVEV (reference sequence). The CDR3 DNA reads TGTGCCAGCAGCAGGGGCGCATATGCCACGGGTACGCAGTATTTT. Translation: CASSRGAYATGTQYF.

The chain couples TRBV6-1 to TRBJ1-5, with D hard to call. This CDR3 spans 16 amino acids. Per the germline V gene, CDR1 is MNHNS and CDR2 is SASEGT. V dropped 6 bases and J dropped 6 bases, with 21 bases sitting between them. The CDR3 nucleotides read TGTGCCAGCAGCAGGACGCGGGCAAATCGGGGTCAGCCCCAGCATTTT. Its translation is CASSRTRANRGQPQHF.

Many counts were recorded for this clonotype. In nucleotides, the CDR3 is TGCGCCAGCAGCTTGGGAGGTTCGGCCGGAGCCTACGAGCAGTACTTC. Translation: CASSLGGSAGAYEQYF. This chain connects TRBV5-1 to TRBJ2-7, with D hard to call. Trimming left V 0 bases short and J 2 bases short, with 15 bases between. The germline V gene encodes CDR1 SGHRS and CDR2 YFSETQ. The CDR3 runs 16 residues.